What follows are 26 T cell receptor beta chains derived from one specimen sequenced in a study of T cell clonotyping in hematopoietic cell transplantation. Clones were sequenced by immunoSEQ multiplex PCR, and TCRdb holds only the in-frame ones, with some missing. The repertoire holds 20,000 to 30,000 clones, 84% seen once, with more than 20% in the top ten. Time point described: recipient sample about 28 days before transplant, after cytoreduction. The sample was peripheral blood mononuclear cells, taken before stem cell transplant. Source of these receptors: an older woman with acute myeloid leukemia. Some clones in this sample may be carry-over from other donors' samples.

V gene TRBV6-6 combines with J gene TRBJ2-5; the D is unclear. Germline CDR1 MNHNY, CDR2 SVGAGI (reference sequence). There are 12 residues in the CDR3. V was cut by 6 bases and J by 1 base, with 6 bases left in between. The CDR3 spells CASRPRQETQYF. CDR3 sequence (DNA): TGTGCCAGCAGACCTCGCCAAGAGACCCAGTACTTC.

The CDR3 region is CASSQEGGGRTGELFF. DNA for the CDR3: TGCGCCAGCAGCCAAGAGGGGGGGGGTCGCACCGGGGAGCTGTTTTTT. The chain links TRBV4-1 to TRBJ2-2; TRBD2 agrees at 7 bases. Germline CDR1 MGHRA, CDR2 YSYEKL. V shed 0 bases and J 4 bases; nucleotides not matched to a gene: 5. The CDR3 has 16 residues.

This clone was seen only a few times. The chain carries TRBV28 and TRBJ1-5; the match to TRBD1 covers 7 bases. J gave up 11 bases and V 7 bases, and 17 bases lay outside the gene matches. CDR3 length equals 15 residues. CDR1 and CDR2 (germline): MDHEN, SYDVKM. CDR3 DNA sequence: TGTGCCAGCAACCCCGGGGGGACAGTCAACAGGGCCCAGCATTTT. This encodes CASNPGGTVNRAQHF.

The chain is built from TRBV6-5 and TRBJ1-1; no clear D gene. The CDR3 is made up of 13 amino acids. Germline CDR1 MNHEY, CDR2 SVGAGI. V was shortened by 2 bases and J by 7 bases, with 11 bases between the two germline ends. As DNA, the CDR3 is TGTGCCAGCAGTTACCGAGGAACTGGTGAAGCTTTCTTT. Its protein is CASSYRGTGEAFF.

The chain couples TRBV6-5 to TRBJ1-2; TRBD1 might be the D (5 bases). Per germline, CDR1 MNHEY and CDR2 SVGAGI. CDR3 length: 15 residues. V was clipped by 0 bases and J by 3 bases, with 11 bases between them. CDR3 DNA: TGTGCCAGCAGTTACTCTTGGCGGGGCGACTATGGCTACACCTTC. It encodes CASSYSWRGDYGYTF.

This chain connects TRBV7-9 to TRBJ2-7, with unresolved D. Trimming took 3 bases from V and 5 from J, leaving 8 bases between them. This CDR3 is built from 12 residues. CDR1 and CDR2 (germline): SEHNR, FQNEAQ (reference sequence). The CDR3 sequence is CASSFSNDEQYF. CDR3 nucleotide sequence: TGTGCCAGCAGCTTTAGTAACGACGAGCAGTACTTC.

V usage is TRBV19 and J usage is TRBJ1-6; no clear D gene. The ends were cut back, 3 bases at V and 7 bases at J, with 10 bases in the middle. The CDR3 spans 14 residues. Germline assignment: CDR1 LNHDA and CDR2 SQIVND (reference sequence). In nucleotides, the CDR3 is TGTGCCAGTAGTATTCGGGGATACAATTCACCCCTCCACTTT. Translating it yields CASSIRGYNSPLHF. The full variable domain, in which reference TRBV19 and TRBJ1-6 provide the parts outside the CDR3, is DGGITQSPKYLFRKEGQNVTLSCEQNLNHDAMYWYRQDPGQGLRLIYYSQIVNDFQKGDIAEGYSVSREKKESFPLTVTSAQKNPTAFYLCASSIRGYNSPLHFGNGTRLTVT.

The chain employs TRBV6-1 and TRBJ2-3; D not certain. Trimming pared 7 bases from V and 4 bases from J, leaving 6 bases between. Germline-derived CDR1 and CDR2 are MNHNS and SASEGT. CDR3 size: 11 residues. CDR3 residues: CASTLADTQYF. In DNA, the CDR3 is TGTGCCAGCACGTTGGCAGATACGCAGTATTTT.

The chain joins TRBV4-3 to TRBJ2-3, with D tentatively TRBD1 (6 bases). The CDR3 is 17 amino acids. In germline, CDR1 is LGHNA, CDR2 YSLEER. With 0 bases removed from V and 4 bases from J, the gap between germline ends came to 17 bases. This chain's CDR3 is CASSQDPGAGAADTQYF. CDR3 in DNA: TGCGCCAGCAGCCAAGATCCCGGGGCAGGGGCCGCAGATACGCAGTATTTT.

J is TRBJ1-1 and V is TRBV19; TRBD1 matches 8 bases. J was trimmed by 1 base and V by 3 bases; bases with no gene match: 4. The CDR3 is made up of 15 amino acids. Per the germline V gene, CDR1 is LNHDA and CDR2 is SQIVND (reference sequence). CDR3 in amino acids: CASSMDRDRNTEAFF. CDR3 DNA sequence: TGTGCCAGTAGTATGGACAGGGACAGGAACACTGAAGCTTTCTTT.

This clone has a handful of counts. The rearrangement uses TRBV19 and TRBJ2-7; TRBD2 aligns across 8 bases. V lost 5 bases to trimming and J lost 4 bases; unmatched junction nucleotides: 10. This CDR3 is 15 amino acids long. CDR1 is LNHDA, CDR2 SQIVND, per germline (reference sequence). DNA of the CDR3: TGTGCCAGTAGTCCAGGTGCTAGCGGGTCGTACGAGCAGTACTTC. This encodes CASSPGASGSYEQYF.

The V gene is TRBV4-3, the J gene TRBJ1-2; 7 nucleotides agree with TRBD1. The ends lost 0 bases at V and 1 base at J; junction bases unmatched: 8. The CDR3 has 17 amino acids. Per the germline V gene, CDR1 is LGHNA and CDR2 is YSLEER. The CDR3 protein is CASSQDGTGDFNYGYTF. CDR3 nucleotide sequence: TGCGCCAGCAGCCAAGATGGAACAGGGGACTTTAACTATGGCTACACCTTC.

The CDR3 DNA is TGTGCCAGCAGCTTAGTGGGTCCAGCAGATACGCAGTATTTT. The encoded protein is CASSLVGPADTQYF. The chain uses TRBV7-2 and TRBJ2-3, with D hard to call. The germline V gene has CDR1 SGHTA and CDR2 FQGNSA. The V end lost 1 base, the J end lost 4 bases, and 9 bases lay between the germline ends. This CDR3 contains 14 residues.

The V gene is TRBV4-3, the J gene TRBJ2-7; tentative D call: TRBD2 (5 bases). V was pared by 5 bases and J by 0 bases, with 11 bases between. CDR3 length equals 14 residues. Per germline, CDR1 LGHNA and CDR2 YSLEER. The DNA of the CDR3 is TGCGCCAGCAGCTTTGGGGAGAGCTCCTACGAGCAGTACTTC. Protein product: CASSFGESSYEQYF.

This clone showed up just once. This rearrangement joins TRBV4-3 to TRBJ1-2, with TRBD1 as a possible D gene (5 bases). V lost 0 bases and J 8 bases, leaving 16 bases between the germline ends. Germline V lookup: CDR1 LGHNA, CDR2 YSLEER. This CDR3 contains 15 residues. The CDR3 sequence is CASSQDPGTWGGYTF. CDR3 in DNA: TGCGCCAGCAGCCAAGACCCAGGGACCTGGGGGGGCTACACCTTC.

The CDR3 is CASSSRLSDGYTF. The CDR3 nucleotides read TGTGCCAGCAGTTCCCGCCTATCGGATGGCTACACCTTC. V is TRBV6-5 and J is TRBJ1-2; D is unclear. V dropped 4 bases and J dropped 6 bases, with 12 bases sitting between them. The CDR3 loop spans 13 amino acids. Germline values: CDR1 MNHEY, CDR2 SVGAGI.

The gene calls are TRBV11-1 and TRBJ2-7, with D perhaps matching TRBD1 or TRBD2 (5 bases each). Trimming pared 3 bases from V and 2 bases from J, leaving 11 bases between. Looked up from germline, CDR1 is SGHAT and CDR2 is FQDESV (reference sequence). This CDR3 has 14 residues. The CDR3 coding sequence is TGTGCCAGCAGCTTCGGTGGGGGACCCTACGAGCAGTACTTC. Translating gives CASSFGGGPYEQYF.

CDR3 region: CASSPTGPGETQYF. The CDR3 nucleotides are TGTGCCAGCAGCCCGACAGGCCCGGGGGAGACCCAGTACTTC. The chain is built from TRBV7-2 and TRBJ2-5; maybe TRBD1 (6 bases). This CDR3 is 14 amino acids long. V was cut by 5 bases and J by 5 bases, with 15 bases left in between. CDR1 SGHTA and CDR2 FQGNSA come from the germline V gene.

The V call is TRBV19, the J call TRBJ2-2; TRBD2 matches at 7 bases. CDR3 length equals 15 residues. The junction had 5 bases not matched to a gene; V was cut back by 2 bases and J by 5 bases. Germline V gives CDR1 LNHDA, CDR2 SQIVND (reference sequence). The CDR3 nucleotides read TGTGCCAGTAGTATATTGGGGGGGGTAACCGGGGAGCTGTTTTTT. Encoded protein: CASSILGGVTGELFF.

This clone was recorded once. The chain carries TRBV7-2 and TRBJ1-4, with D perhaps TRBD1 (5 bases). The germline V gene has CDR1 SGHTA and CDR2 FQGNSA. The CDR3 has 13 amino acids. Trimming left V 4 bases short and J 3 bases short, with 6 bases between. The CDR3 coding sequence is TGTGCCAGCAGCTGGACACCTAATGAAAAACTGTTTTTT. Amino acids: CASSWTPNEKLFF.

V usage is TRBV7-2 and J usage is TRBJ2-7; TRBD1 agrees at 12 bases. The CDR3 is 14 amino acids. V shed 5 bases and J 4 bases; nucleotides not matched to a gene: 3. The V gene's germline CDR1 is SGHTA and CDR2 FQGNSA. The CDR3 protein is CASSGTGGPYEQYF. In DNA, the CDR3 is TGTGCCAGCAGCGGGACAGGGGGCCCATACGAGCAGTACTTC.

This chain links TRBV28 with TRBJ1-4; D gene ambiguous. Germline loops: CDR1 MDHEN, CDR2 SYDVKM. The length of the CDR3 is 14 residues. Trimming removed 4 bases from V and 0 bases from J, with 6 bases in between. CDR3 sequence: CASSWAATNEKLFF. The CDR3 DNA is TGTGCCAGCAGTTGGGCTGCAACTAATGAAAAACTGTTTTTT.

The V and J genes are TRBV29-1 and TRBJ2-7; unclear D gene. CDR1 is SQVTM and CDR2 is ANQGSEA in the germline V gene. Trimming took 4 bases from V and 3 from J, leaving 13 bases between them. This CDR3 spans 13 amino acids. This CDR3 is CSVGRQQHYEQYF. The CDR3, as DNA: TGCAGCGTTGGCCGTCAGCAGCACTACGAGCAGTACTTC.

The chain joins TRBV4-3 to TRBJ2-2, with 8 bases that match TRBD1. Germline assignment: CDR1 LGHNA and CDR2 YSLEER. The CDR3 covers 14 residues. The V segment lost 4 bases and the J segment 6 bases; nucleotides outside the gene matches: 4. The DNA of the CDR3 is TGCGCCAGCAGCCGCAAGACAGGGGCCGGGGAGCTGTTTTTT. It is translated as CASSRKTGAGELFF.

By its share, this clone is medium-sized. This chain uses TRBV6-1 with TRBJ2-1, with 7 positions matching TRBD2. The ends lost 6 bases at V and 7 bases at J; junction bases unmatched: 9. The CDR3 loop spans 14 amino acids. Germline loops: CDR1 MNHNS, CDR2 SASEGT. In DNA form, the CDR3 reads TGTGCCAGCAGGAACATAGCGGGTTCGAATGAGCAGTTCTTC. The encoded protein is CASRNIAGSNEQFF.

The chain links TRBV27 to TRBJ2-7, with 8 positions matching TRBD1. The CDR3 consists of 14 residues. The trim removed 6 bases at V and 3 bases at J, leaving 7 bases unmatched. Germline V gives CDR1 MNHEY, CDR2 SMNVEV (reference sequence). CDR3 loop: CASRPGTGDYEQYF. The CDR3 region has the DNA TGTGCCAGCAGACCAGGGACAGGCGACTACGAGCAGTACTTC.